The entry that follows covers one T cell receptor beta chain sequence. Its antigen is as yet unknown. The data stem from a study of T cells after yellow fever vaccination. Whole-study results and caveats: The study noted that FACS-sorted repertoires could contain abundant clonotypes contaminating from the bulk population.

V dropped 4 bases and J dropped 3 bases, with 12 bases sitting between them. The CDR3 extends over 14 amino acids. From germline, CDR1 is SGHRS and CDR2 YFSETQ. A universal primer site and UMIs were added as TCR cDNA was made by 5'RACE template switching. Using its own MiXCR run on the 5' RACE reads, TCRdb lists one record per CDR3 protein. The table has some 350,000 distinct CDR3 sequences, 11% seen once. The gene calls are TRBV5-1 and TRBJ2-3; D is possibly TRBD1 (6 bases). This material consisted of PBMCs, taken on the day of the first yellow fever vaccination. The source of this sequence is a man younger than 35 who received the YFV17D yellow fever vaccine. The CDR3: CASSVSQGTDTQYF. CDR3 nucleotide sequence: TGCGCCAGCAGCGTAAGCCAGGGGACAGATACGCAGTATTTT.